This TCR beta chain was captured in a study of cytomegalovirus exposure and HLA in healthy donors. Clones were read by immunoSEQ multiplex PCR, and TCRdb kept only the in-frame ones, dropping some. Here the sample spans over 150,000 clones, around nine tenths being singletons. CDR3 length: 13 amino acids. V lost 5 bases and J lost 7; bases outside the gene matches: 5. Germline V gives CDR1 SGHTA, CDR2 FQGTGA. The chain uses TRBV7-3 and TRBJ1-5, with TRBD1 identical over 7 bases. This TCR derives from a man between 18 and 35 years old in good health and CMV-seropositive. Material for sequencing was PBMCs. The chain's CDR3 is CASSPGGRQPQHF. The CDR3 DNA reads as TGTGCCAGCAGCCCAGGGGGGCGACAGCCCCAGCATTTT. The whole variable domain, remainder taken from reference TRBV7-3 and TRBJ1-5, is GAGVSQTPSNKVTEKGKYVELRCDPISGHTALYWYRQSLGQGPEFLIYFQGTGAADDSGLPNDRFFAVRPEGSVSTLKIQRTERGDSAVYLCASSPGGRQPQHFGDGTRLSIL.